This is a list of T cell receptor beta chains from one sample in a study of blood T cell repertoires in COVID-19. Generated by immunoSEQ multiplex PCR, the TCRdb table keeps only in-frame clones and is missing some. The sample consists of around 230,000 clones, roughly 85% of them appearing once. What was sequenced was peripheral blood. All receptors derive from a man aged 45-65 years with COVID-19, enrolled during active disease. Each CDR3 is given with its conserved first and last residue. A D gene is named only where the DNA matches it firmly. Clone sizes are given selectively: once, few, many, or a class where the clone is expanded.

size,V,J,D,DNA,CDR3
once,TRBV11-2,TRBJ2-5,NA,TGTGCCAGCAGCCCGGGGGGTCAGGGGTACCGGTCCCAGTACTTC,CASSPGGQGYRSQYF
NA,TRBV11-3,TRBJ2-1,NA,TGTGCCAGCAGCTTAGAAATAGGGGATGAGCAGTTCTTC,CASSLEIGDEQFF
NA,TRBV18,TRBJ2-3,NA,TGTGCCAGCTCACCAGCGGACGGGGATGAATATACGCAGTATTTT,CASSPADGDEYTQYF
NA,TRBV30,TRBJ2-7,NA,TGTGCCTGGAGTTTTGCCAGTTCCTACGAGCAGTACTTC,CAWSFASSYEQYF
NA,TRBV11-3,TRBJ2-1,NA,TGTGCCAGCAGCTTAAACCCGGGTAACAATGAGCAGTTCTTC,CASSLNPGNNEQFF
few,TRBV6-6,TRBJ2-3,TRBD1,TGTGCCAGCAACTTAATAACAGGGGAAACGCAGTATTTT,CASNLITGETQYF
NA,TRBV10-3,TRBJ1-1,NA,TGTGCCATCAGTGCCCAGGAGAACACTGAAGCTTTCTTT,CAISAQENTEAFF
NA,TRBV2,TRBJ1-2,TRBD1,TGTGCCAGCAGTGCAGGACAGGATATCTACACCTTC,CASSAGQDIYTF
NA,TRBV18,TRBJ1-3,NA,TGTGCCAGCTCACCCGAACTGTCGATCTCTGGAAACACCATATATTTT,CASSPELSISGNTIYF
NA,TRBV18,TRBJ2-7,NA,TGTGCCAGCTCACCACTTCGGGGATCCTACGAGCAGTACTTC,CASSPLRGSYEQYF
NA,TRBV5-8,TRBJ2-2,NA,TGTGCCAGCAGCGCCACCCAGGGGCCCGGGGAGCTGTTTTTT,CASSATQGPGELFF
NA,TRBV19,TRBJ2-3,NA,TGTGCCAGTAGACCAACCCCCCAGGGCAATACAGATACGCAGTATTTT,CASRPTPQGNTDTQYF
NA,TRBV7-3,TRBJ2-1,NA,TGTGCCAGCAGCTTAAATCCACTAAATAACAATGAGCAGTTCTTC,CASSLNPLNNNEQFF
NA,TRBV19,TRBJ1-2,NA,TGTGCCAGTAGTCAGATCTTCGTAGCGGGAAATTATGGCTACACCTTC,CASSQIFVAGNYGYTF
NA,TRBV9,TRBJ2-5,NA,TGTGCCAGTCAAAGAGGACTACAAGAGACCCAGTACTTC,CASQRGLQETQYF
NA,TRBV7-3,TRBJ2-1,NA,TGTGCCAGCAGCCCTTCTGACAGCCACAATGAGCAGTTCTTC,CASSPSDSHNEQFF
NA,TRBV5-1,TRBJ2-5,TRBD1,TGCGCCAGCAGCTTGGTAATACAGGGGAAGACCCAGTACTTC,CASSLVIQGKTQYF
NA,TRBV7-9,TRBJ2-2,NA,TGTGCCAGCAGCTTCGGGTCCACCGGGGAGCTGTTTTTT,CASSFGSTGELFF
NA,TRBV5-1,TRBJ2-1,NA,TGCGCCAGCAGCTTTCGAGGGTGGAACAATGAGCAGTTCTTC,CASSFRGWNNEQFF
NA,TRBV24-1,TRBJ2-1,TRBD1,TGTGCCACCAGTGCCCCGACAGGGGGCCGCCGCAATGAGCAGTTCTTC,CATSAPTGGRRNEQFF
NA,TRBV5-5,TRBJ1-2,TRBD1,TGTGCCAGCACGGACCGGGACAGGTTTGTTGGTGGCTACACCTTC,CASTDRDRFVGGYTF
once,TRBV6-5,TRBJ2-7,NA,TGTGCCAGCAGTCTACGGAGGGCTAGCTCCTACGAGCAGTACTTC,CASSLRRASSYEQYF
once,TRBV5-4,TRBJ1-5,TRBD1,TGTGCCAGCAGCCCCAGACAGGGGTGGGGGGATAGCAATCAGCCCCAGCATTTT,CASSPRQGWGDSNQPQHF
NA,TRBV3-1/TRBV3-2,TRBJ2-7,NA,TGTGCCAGCAGCCCCCACGTGGCTAGCGACTACGAGCAGTACTTC,CASSPHVASDYEQYF
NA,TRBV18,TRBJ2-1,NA,TGTGCCAGCTCACCAAATAGCGACAATGAGCAGTTCTTC,CASSPNSDNEQFF
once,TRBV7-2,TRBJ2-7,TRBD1,TGTGCCAGCAGCTTATCTCGGACAGGTCCCTACGAGCAGTACTTC,CASSLSRTGPYEQYF
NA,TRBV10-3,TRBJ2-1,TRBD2,TGTGCCATCAGTGAGTTGTTAGCGGGGGGGCTGTACAATGAGCAGTTCTTC,CAISELLAGGLYNEQFF
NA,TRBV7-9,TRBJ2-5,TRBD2,TGTGCCAGCAGCTTTCCGGGGGGGAGCCAAGAGACCCAGTACTTC,CASSFPGGSQETQYF
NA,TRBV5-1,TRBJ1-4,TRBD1,TGCGCCAGCAGCTTGGCAGGGGGGCCCGAAAAACTGTTTTTT,CASSLAGGPEKLFF
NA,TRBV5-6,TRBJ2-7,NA,TGTGCCAGCAGTCCCTGGGGGGTTCCTGGCTCCTACGAGCAGTACTTC,CASSPWGVPGSYEQYF
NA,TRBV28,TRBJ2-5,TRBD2,TGTGCCAGCATCCCCGCCGATGGAGCGGGGGGCGGGCGGACCCAGTACTTC,CASIPADGAGGGRTQYF
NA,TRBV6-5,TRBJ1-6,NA,TGTGCCAGCAATCGCCAGCTAGACTATAATTCACCCCTCCACTTT,CASNRQLDYNSPLHF
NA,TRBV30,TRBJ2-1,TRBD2,TGTGCCTGGAGTGTACTCCGCGGGGGGAGTAACAATGAGCAGTTCTTC,CAWSVLRGGSNNEQFF
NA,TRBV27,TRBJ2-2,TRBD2,TGTGCCAGCACCGGACTAGCGGGGGGCCGGACCGGGGAGCTGTTTTTT,CASTGLAGGRTGELFF
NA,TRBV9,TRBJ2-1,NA,TGTGCCAGCAGCGTAGAGTCTACTTACAATGAGCAGTTCTTC,CASSVESTYNEQFF
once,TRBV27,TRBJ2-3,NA,TGTGCCAGCAGTAACGCGGCGTGGGGCAGCACAGATACGCAGTATTTT,CASSNAAWGSTDTQYF
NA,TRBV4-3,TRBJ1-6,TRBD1,TGCGCCAGCAGCCAAGACCCGGACAGGGCCGCACCCCTCCACTTT,CASSQDPDRAAPLHF
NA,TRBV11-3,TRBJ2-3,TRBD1,TGTGCCAGCAGCTCCGACAGGGCGACGCAGTATTTT,CASSSDRATQYF
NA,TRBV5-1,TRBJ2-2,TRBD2,TGCGCCAGCATACCGGGACTAGCGCCTCCCGGGGAGCTGTTTTTT,CASIPGLAPPGELFF
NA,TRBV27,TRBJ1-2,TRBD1,TGTGCCAGCAGTTCCCAAACAGGGGGCGGAACGAGCGGCTACACCTTC,CASSSQTGGGTSGYTF
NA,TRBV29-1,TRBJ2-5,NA,TGCAGCGCCGAGGACAACCAAGAGACCCAGTACTTC,CSAEDNQETQYF
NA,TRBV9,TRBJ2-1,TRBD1,TGTGCCAGCAGGGGAGAGGACACAGGGGGCCGGAATGAGCAGTTCTTC,CASRGEDTGGRNEQFF
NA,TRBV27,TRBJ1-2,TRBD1,TGTGCCAGCAGTCCAGGGGGCCACTATGGCTACACCTTC,CASSPGGHYGYTF
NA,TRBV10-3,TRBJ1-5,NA,TGTGCCATCGGGGAGGACAGCAATCAGCCCCAGCATTTT,CAIGEDSNQPQHF
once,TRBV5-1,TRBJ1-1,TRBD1,TGCGCCAGCCTTCCCGGGACAGGGAATACTGAAGCTTTCTTT,CASLPGTGNTEAFF
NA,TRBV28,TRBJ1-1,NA,TGTGCCAGCGCCTCCGGACAGGAAGCTTTCTTT,CASASGQEAFF
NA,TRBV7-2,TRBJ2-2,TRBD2,TGTGCCAGCAGCTTAGGAGGGCGGGGGTACACCGGGGAGCTGTTTTTT,CASSLGGRGYTGELFF
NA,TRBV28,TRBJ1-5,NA,TGTGCCAGCAGTTTATATCCAGAGGGTGGAATCAATCAGCCCCAGCATTTT,CASSLYPEGGINQPQHF
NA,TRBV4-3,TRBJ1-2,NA,TGCGCCAGCAGCCAAGGCACTCGGGGGACTAACTATGGCTACACCTTC,CASSQGTRGTNYGYTF
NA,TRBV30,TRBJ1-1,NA,TGTGCCTCCGGGGGAGGGAGAGTGGGAGCTTTCTTT,CASGGGRVGAFF
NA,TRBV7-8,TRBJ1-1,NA,TGTGCCAGCAGCCCCGGTATGCACCACACTGAAGCTTTCTTT,CASSPGMHHTEAFF
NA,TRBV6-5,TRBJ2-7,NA,TGTGCCAGCAGCCCGACTATTTTATACGAGCAGTACTTC,CASSPTILYEQYF
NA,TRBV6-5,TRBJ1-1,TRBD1,TGTGCCAGCAGTAGGGGGCCGGGGAACACTGAAGCTTTCTTT,CASSRGPGNTEAFF
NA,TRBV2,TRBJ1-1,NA,TGTGCCAGCATCACAATGAACACTGAAGCTTTCTTT,CASITMNTEAFF
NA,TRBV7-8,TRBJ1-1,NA,TGTGCCAGCAGGAAACAGGGATCGGGAAACACTGAAGCTTTCTTT,CASRKQGSGNTEAFF
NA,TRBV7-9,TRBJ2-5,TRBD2,TGTGCCAGCAGCCTGGGACTAGCGGGGAAAGAGACCCAGTACTTC,CASSLGLAGKETQYF
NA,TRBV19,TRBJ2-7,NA,TGTGCCAGTAGTATCGCCGACCCTAGCTCCTACGAGCAGTACTTC,CASSIADPSSYEQYF
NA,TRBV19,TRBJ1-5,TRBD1,TGTGCCAGTTCAACACAGGGGGCTCAGCCCCAGCATTTT,CASSTQGAQPQHF
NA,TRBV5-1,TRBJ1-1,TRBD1,TGCGCCAGCAGTCAGGGGGCGGGGTCTGAAGCTTTCTTT,CASSQGAGSEAFF
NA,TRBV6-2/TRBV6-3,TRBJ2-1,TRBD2,TGTGCCAGCAGTTACGGACTAGCGGGGGCCCCCACCCCCAATGAGCAGTTCTTC,CASSYGLAGAPTPNEQFF